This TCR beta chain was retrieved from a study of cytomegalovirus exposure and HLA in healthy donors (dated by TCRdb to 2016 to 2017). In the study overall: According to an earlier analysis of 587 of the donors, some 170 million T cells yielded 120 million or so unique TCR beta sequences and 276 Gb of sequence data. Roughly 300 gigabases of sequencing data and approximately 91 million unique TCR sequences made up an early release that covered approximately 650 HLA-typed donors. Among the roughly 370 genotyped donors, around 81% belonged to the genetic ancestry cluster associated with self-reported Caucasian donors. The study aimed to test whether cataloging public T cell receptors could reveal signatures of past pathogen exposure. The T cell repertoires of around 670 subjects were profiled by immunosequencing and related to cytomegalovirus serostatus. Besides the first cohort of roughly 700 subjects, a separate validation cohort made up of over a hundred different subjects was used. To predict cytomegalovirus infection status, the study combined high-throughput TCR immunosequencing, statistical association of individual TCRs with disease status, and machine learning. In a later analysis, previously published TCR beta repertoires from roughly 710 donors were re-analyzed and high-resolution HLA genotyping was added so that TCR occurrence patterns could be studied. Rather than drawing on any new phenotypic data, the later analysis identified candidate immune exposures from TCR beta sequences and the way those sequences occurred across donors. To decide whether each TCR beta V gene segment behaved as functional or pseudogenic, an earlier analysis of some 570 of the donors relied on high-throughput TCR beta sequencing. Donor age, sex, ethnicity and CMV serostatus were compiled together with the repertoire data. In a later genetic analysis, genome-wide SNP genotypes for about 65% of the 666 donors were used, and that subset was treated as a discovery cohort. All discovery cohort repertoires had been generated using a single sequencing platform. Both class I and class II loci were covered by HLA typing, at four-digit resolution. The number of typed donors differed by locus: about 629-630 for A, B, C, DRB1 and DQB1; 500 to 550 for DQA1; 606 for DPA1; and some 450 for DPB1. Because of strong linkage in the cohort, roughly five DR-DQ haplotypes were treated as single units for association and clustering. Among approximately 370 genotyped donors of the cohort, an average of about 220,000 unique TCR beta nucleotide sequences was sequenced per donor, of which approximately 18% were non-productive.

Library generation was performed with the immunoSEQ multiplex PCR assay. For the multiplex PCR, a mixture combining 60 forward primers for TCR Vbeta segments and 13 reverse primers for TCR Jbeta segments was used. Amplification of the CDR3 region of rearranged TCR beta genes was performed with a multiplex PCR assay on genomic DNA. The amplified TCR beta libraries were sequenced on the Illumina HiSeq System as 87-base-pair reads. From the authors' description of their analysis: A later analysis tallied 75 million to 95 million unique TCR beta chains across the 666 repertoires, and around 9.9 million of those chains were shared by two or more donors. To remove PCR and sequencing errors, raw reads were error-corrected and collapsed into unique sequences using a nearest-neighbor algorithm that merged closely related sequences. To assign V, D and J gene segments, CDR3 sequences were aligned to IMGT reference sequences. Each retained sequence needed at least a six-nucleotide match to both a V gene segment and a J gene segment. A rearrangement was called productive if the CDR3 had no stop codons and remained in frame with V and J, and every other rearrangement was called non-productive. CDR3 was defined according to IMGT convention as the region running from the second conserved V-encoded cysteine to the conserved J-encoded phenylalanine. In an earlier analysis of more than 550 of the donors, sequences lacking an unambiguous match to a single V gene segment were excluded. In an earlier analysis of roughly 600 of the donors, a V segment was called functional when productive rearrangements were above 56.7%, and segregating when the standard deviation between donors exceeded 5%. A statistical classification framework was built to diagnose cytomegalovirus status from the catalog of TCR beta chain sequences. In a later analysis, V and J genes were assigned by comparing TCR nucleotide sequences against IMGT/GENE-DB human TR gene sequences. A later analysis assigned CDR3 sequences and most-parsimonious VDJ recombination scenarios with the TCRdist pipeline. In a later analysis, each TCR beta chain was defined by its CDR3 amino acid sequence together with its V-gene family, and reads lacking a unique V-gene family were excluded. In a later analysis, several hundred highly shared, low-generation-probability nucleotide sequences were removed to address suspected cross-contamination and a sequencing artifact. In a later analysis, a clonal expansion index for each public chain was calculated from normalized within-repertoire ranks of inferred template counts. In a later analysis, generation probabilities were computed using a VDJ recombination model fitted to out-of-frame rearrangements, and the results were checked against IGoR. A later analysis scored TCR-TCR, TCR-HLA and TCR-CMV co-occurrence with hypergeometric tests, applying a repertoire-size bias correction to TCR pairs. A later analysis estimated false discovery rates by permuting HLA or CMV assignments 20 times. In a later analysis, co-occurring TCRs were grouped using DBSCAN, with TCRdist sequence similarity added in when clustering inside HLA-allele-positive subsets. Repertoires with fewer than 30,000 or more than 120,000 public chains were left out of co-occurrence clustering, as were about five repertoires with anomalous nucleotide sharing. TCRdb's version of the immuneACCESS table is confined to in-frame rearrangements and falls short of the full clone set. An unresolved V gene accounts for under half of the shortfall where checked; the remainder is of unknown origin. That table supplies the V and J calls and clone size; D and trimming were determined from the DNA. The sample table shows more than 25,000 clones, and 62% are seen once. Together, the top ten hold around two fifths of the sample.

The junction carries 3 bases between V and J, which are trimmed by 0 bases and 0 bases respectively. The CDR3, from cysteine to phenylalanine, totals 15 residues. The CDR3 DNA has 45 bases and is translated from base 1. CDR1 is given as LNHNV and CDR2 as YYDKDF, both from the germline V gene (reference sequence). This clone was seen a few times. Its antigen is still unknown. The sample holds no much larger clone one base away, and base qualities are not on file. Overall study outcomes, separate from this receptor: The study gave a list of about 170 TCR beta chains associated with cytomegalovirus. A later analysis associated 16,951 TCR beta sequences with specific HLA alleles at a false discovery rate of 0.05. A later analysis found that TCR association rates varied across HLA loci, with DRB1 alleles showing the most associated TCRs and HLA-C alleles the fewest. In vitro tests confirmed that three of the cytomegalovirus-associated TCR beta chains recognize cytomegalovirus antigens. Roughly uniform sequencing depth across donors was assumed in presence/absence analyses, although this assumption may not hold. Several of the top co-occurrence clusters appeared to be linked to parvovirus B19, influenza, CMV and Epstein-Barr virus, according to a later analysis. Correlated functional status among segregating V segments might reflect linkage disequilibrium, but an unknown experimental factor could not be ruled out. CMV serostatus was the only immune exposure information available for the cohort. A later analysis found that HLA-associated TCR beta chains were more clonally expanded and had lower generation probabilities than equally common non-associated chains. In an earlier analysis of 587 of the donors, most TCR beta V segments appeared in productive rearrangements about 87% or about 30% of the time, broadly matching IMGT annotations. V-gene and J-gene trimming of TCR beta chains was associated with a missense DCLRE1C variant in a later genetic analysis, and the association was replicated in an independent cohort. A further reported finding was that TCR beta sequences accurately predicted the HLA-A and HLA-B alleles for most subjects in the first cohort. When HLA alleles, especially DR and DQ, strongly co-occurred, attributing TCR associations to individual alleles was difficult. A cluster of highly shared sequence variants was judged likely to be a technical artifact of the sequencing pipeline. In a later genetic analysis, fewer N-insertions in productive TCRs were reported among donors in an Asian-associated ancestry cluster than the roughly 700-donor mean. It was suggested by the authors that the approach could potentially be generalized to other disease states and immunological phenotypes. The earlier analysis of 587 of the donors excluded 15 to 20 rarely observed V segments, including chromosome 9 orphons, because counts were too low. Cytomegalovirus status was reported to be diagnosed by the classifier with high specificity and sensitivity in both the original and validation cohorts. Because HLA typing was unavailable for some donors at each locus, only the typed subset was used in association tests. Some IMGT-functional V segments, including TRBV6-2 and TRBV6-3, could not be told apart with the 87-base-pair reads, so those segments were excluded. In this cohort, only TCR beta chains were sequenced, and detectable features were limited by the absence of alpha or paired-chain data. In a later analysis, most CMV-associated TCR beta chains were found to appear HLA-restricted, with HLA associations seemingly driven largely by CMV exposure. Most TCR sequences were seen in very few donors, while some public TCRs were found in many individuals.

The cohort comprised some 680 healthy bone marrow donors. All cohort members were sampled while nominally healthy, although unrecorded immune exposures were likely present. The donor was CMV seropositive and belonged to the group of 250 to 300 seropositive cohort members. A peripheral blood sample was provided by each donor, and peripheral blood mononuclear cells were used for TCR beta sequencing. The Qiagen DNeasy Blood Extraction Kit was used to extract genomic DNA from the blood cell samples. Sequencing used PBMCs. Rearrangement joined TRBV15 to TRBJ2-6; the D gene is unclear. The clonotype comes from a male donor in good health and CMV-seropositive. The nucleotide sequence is TGTGCCACCAGCAGAGACCGCTCTGGGGCCAACGTCCTGACTTTC. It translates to CATSRDRSGANVLTF.